These T cell receptor beta chains were read from a single sample in a study of shared clonotypes between healthy human individuals. Generated by immunoSEQ multiplex PCR, the TCRdb table keeps only in-frame clones and is missing some. The table has over 1.4 million clones, around 97% seen once; the top ten hold over 1%. The sample was naive CD4+ T cells sorted from blood. All receptors derive from a young man in good health. The CDR3 runs from the conserved cysteine through the conserved F or W. The order of the fields is V gene, J gene, clone size, D gene, CDR3 DNA, CDR3 protein. D genes are given only for firm matches. Part of the rows lack a size; the others show once, few, many or a class for expanded clones.

V gene: TRBV12-2
J gene: TRBJ1-2
clone size: NA
D gene: NA
CDR3 DNA: TGTGCAGGAAAAACAGTGAGAGCTAACTATGGCTACACCTTC
CDR3 protein: CAGKTVRANYGYTF

V gene: TRBV7-2
J gene: TRBJ1-2
clone size: NA
D gene: NA
CDR3 DNA: TGTGCCAGCAGCCTAAAAACGGGCGACTATGGCTACACCTTC
CDR3 protein: CASSLKTGDYGYTF

V gene: TRBV28
J gene: TRBJ1-1
clone size: NA
D gene: TRBD1
CDR3 DNA: TGTGCCAGCAAAAGGACAGGGAAGAACACTGAAGCTTTCTTT
CDR3 protein: CASKRTGKNTEAFF

V gene: TRBV2
J gene: TRBJ2-7
clone size: once
D gene: TRBD2
CDR3 DNA: TGTGCCAGCAGTGCGCGGACAGCTCCCGGGCTAACTACTAGCGGGAGCTCCTACGAGCAGTACTTC
CDR3 protein: CASSARTAPGLTTSGSSYEQYF

V gene: TRBV4-3
J gene: TRBJ2-1
clone size: NA
D gene: TRBD1
CDR3 DNA: TGCGCCAGCAGCCAAGAACAGGGGCGCTCCTACAATGAGCAGTTCTTC
CDR3 protein: CASSQEQGRSYNEQFF

V gene: TRBV19
J gene: TRBJ1-1
clone size: NA
D gene: NA
CDR3 DNA: TGTGCCAGTAGTATAATTTCAGGGAGGGGAAACACTGAAGCTTTCTTT
CDR3 protein: CASSIISGRGNTEAFF

V gene: TRBV5-6
J gene: TRBJ1-3
clone size: NA
D gene: NA
CDR3 DNA: TGTGCCAGCAGCTTGGGAACACTCTCTGGAAACACCATATATTTT
CDR3 protein: CASSLGTLSGNTIYF

V gene: TRBV18
J gene: TRBJ1-2
clone size: NA
D gene: NA
CDR3 DNA: TGTGCCAGCTCAGCAGGTCTCATGGGAGCTGGCTACACCTTC
CDR3 protein: CASSAGLMGAGYTF

V gene: TRBV6-5
J gene: TRBJ2-2
clone size: NA
D gene: NA
CDR3 DNA: TGTGCCAGCAGGGCGACTAGGACCGGGGAGCTGTTTTTT
CDR3 protein: CASRATRTGELFF

V gene: TRBV5-4
J gene: TRBJ2-7
clone size: NA
D gene: TRBD2
CDR3 DNA: TGTGCCAGCAGAAGGACTAGCGGGAGTGAGCAGTACTTC
CDR3 protein: CASRRTSGSEQYF

V gene: TRBV28
J gene: TRBJ1-4
clone size: NA
D gene: NA
CDR3 DNA: TGTGCCAGCAGTTTTGGGGGGGAGGAAGGTGAAAAACTGTTTTTT
CDR3 protein: CASSFGGEEGEKLFF

V gene: TRBV5-6
J gene: TRBJ1-1
clone size: NA
D gene: NA
CDR3 DNA: TGTGCCAGCAGCTTGGCCCGCCCCGACACTGAAGCTTTCTTT
CDR3 protein: CASSLARPDTEAFF

V gene: TRBV28
J gene: TRBJ1-2
clone size: NA
D gene: NA
CDR3 DNA: TGTGCCAGCAGGTGGCGGGGGCGCGCCGATGGCTACACCTTC
CDR3 protein: CASRWRGRADGYTF

V gene: TRBV19
J gene: TRBJ1-1
clone size: NA
D gene: TRBD1
CDR3 DNA: TGTGCCAGTAGCTACAGGGGGCCAACTGAAGCTTTCTTT
CDR3 protein: CASSYRGPTEAFF

V gene: TRBV18
J gene: TRBJ1-1
clone size: NA
D gene: TRBD1
CDR3 DNA: TGTGCCAGCTCACTTGCCCCAGGGGGCGAGAACACTGAAGCTTTCTTT
CDR3 protein: CASSLAPGGENTEAFF

V gene: TRBV29-1
J gene: TRBJ1-1
clone size: NA
D gene: NA
CDR3 DNA: TGCAGCGTTCACATGGAGGGGGGTCCGAACACTGAAGCTTTCTTT
CDR3 protein: CSVHMEGGPNTEAFF

V gene: TRBV27
J gene: TRBJ1-3
clone size: NA
D gene: NA
CDR3 DNA: TGTGCCAGCAGCTTCTCAGGGGCCGGAAACACCATATATTTT
CDR3 protein: CASSFSGAGNTIYF

V gene: TRBV9
J gene: TRBJ2-1
clone size: NA
D gene: TRBD2
CDR3 DNA: TGTGCCAGCAGCCCACAGGGACTAGTTGGTTGGAATGAGCAGTTCTTC
CDR3 protein: CASSPQGLVGWNEQFF

V gene: TRBV28
J gene: TRBJ2-3
clone size: NA
D gene: TRBD2
CDR3 DNA: TGTGCCAGCAGTTCCCACGGACTAGCAAGCACAGATACGCAGTATTTT
CDR3 protein: CASSSHGLASTDTQYF

V gene: TRBV5-6
J gene: TRBJ1-1
clone size: NA
D gene: TRBD1
CDR3 DNA: TGTGCCAGCAGGCTGACAGGGGGCGGCACTGAAGCTTTCTTT
CDR3 protein: CASRLTGGGTEAFF

V gene: TRBV14
J gene: TRBJ2-3
clone size: NA
D gene: TRBD2
CDR3 DNA: TGTGCCAGCAGCAGCCTAGCGGGTGTGCAGACAGATACGCAGTATTTT
CDR3 protein: CASSSLAGVQTDTQYF

V gene: TRBV11-1
J gene: TRBJ2-1
clone size: NA
D gene: TRBD1
CDR3 DNA: TGTGCCAGCAGAAAGGACCGACAGGGTGCCTACAATGAGCAGTTCTTC
CDR3 protein: CASRKDRQGAYNEQFF

V gene: TRBV5-1
J gene: TRBJ2-1
clone size: NA
D gene: NA
CDR3 DNA: TGCGCCAGCAGCTCGCCCGGGACTAAAGGGGGTGAGCAGTTCTTC
CDR3 protein: CASSSPGTKGGEQFF

V gene: TRBV28
J gene: TRBJ2-1
clone size: NA
D gene: TRBD1
CDR3 DNA: TGTGCCAGCAGTTTCTACAGGGGCAATGAGCAGTTCTTC
CDR3 protein: CASSFYRGNEQFF

V gene: TRBV28
J gene: TRBJ1-1
clone size: once
D gene: NA
CDR3 DNA: TGTGCCAGCCGGAGACAAACGAACACTGAAGCTTTCTTT
CDR3 protein: CASRRQTNTEAFF

V gene: TRBV5-1
J gene: TRBJ2-5
clone size: NA
D gene: TRBD2
CDR3 DNA: TGCGCCAGCAGCCAAGCCCTAGCGGGGGACCAAGAGACCCAGTACTTC
CDR3 protein: CASSQALAGDQETQYF

V gene: TRBV14
J gene: TRBJ2-7
clone size: NA
D gene: TRBD1
CDR3 DNA: TGTGCCAGCAGCCAACATGCCTCCCCGACAGGGTACTACGAGCAGTACTTC
CDR3 protein: CASSQHASPTGYYEQYF

V gene: TRBV18
J gene: TRBJ2-1
clone size: NA
D gene: TRBD2
CDR3 DNA: TGTGCCAGCTCACCGTGGACTAGCGGGAGGGGGGATGAGCAGTTCTTC
CDR3 protein: CASSPWTSGRGDEQFF

V gene: TRBV5-1
J gene: TRBJ1-3
clone size: NA
D gene: TRBD1
CDR3 DNA: TGCGCCAGCAGCTTGGGACAGGGGGCTACCTACTCTGGAAACACCATATATTTT
CDR3 protein: CASSLGQGATYSGNTIYF

V gene: TRBV10-3
J gene: TRBJ1-3
clone size: NA
D gene: TRBD1
CDR3 DNA: TGTGCCATCAGGACAGGGTCAGACACCATATATTTT
CDR3 protein: CAIRTGSDTIYF

V gene: TRBV19
J gene: TRBJ1-5
clone size: NA
D gene: NA
CDR3 DNA: TGTGCCAGTACTGGACAGTACAATCAGCCCCAGCATTTT
CDR3 protein: CASTGQYNQPQHF

V gene: TRBV28
J gene: TRBJ1-3
clone size: NA
D gene: NA
CDR3 DNA: TGTGCCAGCAGTCCTGCGGGGAGAAACACCATATATTTT
CDR3 protein: CASSPAGRNTIYF

V gene: TRBV5-1
J gene: TRBJ2-7
clone size: NA
D gene: NA
CDR3 DNA: TGCGCCAGCAGTCCCGGACAAAGGTCTCCCACCCTCTACGAGCAGTACTTC
CDR3 protein: CASSPGQRSPTLYEQYF

V gene: TRBV6-6
J gene: TRBJ1-4
clone size: NA
D gene: NA
CDR3 DNA: TGTGCCAGCAGTTACAGGCGGGGGGGATGGAATGAAAAACTGTTTTTT
CDR3 protein: CASSYRRGGWNEKLFF

V gene: TRBV5-1
J gene: TRBJ2-5
clone size: NA
D gene: NA
CDR3 DNA: TGCGCCAGCAAGGGAGAACAAGAGACCCAGTACTTC
CDR3 protein: CASKGEQETQYF

V gene: TRBV2
J gene: TRBJ2-4
clone size: NA
D gene: NA
CDR3 DNA: TGTGCCAGCATTCGACAGGGAGGAAGCATTCAGTACTTC
CDR3 protein: CASIRQGGSIQYF

V gene: TRBV27
J gene: TRBJ2-7
clone size: NA
D gene: NA
CDR3 DNA: TGTGCCAGCAAAGCCGACACTGACCACTACGAGCAGTACTTC
CDR3 protein: CASKADTDHYEQYF

V gene: TRBV19
J gene: TRBJ2-3
clone size: NA
D gene: NA
CDR3 DNA: TGTGCCAGTAGTCCGCCAACAGATACGCAGTATTTT
CDR3 protein: CASSPPTDTQYF

V gene: TRBV28
J gene: TRBJ2-4
clone size: NA
D gene: NA
CDR3 DNA: TGTGCCAGCAGTCGTCCTTTAGCCAAAAACATTCAGTACTTC
CDR3 protein: CASSRPLAKNIQYF

V gene: TRBV6-5
J gene: TRBJ1-2
clone size: NA
D gene: NA
CDR3 DNA: TGTGCCAGCAGTTACTCTAGGGACGCTAACTATGGCTACACCTTC
CDR3 protein: CASSYSRDANYGYTF